This TCR beta chain was profiled in a study of T cell responses to AZD1222 COVID-19 vaccine. Regarding the study as a whole: Across the whole spike, CD4 TCRs peaked at regions 160-218 and 743-854. The study identified only five or six AZD1222 recipients as seropositive at baseline. Reportedly, close to half of spike-specific TCRs are directed against unmutated variant regions. Two AZD1222 doses significantly raised spike-specific TCR breadth and depth over controls.

Regarding this clone: Antigen specificity is unknown.

Germline values: CDR1 SGHTA, CDR2 FQGNSA. V lost 1 base, J lost 2 bases, and 9 bases lay in between. CDR3 length equals 14 residues. Method: immunoSEQ multiplex PCR; TCRdb's copy keeps in-frame clones and lacks some. Found here are some 100,000 clones, about 86% of them singletons; the top ten hold 2.5% to 4%. The rearrangement uses TRBV7-2 and TRBJ2-7; D not certain. This receptor was identified in an adult in good health. Here the sequenced sample was peripheral blood, taken on day 0 of AZD1222 vaccination. CDR3 bases: TGTGCCAGCAGCTTAGATCTGAACACCTACGAGCAGTACTTC. Residues: CASSLDLNTYEQYF.